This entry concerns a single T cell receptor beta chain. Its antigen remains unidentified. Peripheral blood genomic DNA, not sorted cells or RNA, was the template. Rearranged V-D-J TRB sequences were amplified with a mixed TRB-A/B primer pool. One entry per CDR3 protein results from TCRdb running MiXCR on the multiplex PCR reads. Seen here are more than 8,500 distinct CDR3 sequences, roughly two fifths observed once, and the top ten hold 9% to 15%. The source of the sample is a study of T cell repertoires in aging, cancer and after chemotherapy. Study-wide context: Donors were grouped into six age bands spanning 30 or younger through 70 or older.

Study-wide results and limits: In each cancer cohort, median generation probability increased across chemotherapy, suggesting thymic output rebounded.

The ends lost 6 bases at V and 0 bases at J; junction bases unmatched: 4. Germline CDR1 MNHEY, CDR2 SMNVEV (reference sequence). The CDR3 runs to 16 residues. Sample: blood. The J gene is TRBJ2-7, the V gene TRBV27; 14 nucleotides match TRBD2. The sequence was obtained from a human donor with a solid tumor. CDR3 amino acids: CASRKTSGRDSYEQYF. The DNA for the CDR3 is TGTGCCAGCAGGAAGACTAGCGGGAGGGACTCCTACGAGCAGTACTTC.